This TCR beta chain comes out of a study of vaccination effects on CD4 cells after COVID-19. This clone was seen a few times. Its antigen is currently unknown. After expansion with viral peptide pools in the ViraFEST assay, antigen-specific CD4+ T cells were sequenced. Upon completion of about ten days in culture, CD4+ T cells were isolated. SARS-CoV-2 infection was confirmed by PCR in the person between March and December 2020. Study-wide results and limits: Convalescent patients were scarce in the study, and it lacked early post-infection timepoints.

Generated by immunoSEQ multiplex PCR, the TCRdb table keeps only in-frame clones and is missing some. The sample carries around 40,000 clones, just under 75% recorded once. This TCR was recovered from a human donor who had a prior SARS-CoV-2 infection. Source: CD4+ T cells from PBMCs cultured with a peptide pool, taken before COVID-19 vaccination.

CDR3 residues: CASSTWMSQEQYF. CDR3 DNA: TGTGCCAGTAGTACCTGGATGAGCCAGGAGCAGTACTTC. The rearrangement links TRBV19 to TRBJ2-7; D gene ambiguous. Germline V gene sequence: CDR1 LNHDA, CDR2 SQIVND (reference sequence). The CDR3 totals 13 residues. The V end lost 4 bases, the J end lost 7 bases, and 14 bases lay between the germline ends.